The next 19 T cell receptor beta chains were all read from a single sample in a study of T cell responses to AZD1222 COVID-19 vaccine. Data came from immunoSEQ multiplex PCR; TCRdb stores just in-frame clones and leaves some out. Of more than 140,000 clones in the sample, approximately 90% were seen once. The sample here was peripheral blood, taken on day 0 of AZD1222 vaccination. The receptors were gathered from an adult in good health.

This clone showed up just once. The rearrangement uses TRBV7-2 and TRBJ1-3; D call uncertain. Trimming pared 1 base from V and 0 bases from J, leaving 10 bases between. Germline-derived CDR1 and CDR2 are SGHTA and FQGNSA. CDR3 length equals 16 residues. The CDR3 DNA reads TGTGCCAGCAGCTTAGTCGCAGCTGACTCTGGAAACACCATATATTTT. As protein: CASSLVAADSGNTIYF.

This rearrangement joins TRBV28 to TRBJ1-1, with 10 bases identical to TRBD1. The germline CDR1 and CDR2 sequences are MDHEN and SYDVKM. This CDR3 is built from 15 residues. V lost 7 bases to trimming and J lost 6 bases; unmatched junction nucleotides: 11. The CDR3 DNA follows: TGTGCCAGCAATTCCCCGGGACAGGGGATCGCTGAAGCTTTCTTT. Its protein product is CASNSPGQGIAEAFF.

The chain combines TRBV7-3 with TRBJ2-1; maybe TRBD2 (6 bases). The V and J ends lost 1 base and 7 bases respectively, with 14 bases between them. The CDR3 consists of 15 residues. Germline CDR1 is SGHTA and CDR2 is FQGTGA. CDR3 nucleotide sequence: TGTGCCAGCAGCTTAAAGGTCGGGGGTGGGAATGAGCAGTTCTTC. Residues: CASSLKVGGGNEQFF.

The chain recombines TRBV12-3 or TRBV12-4 with TRBJ2-6; D gene ambiguous. This CDR3 comprises 12 residues. V was cut by 3 bases and J by 3 bases, with 0 bases left in between. The CDR3 protein is CASSFGANVLTF. CDR3 in DNA: TGTGCCAGCAGTTTTGGGGCCAACGTCCTGACTTTC.

The V and J genes are TRBV2 and TRBJ1-4; D is undetermined. V dropped 2 bases and J dropped 8 bases, with 9 bases sitting between them. The CDR3 totals 13 residues. Germline lookup yields CDR1 SNHLY and CDR2 FYNNEI. CDR3 protein: CASSESTGEKLFF. As DNA, the CDR3 is TGTGCCAGCAGTGAATCCACGGGGGAAAAACTGTTTTTT.

As regards this clone: This CDR3 is also generated by other DNA sequences in the sample. This chain links TRBV5-1 with TRBJ1-2; D may be TRBD1 (5 bases). The V end was cut by 3 bases, the J end by 2 bases, with 14 bases between. The germline gives CDR1 SGHRS, CDR2 YFSETQ. This CDR3 has 15 amino acids. The CDR3 sequence: CASSWGWGENYGYTF. CDR3 DNA sequence: TGCGCCAGCAGCTGGGGCTGGGGGGAGAACTATGGCTACACCTTC.

A few counts support this clone. The chain links TRBV7-9 to TRBJ1-6; D is unresolved. CDR1 and CDR2 from the germline V gene are SEHNR and FQNEAQ (reference sequence). The CDR3 has 14 amino acids. The V end lost 1 base, the J end lost 5 bases, and 6 bases lay between the germline ends. In DNA, the CDR3 is TGTGCCAGCAGCTTAGTTATAGATAATTCACCCCTCCACTTT. Its translation is CASSLVIDNSPLHF.

The J gene is TRBJ2-7, the V gene TRBV7-2; 8 bases are a match to TRBD1. The V gene end was trimmed by 1 base and the J gene end by 4 bases; junction bases not matched to a gene: 3. The CDR3 has 14 residues. CDR1 is SGHTA, CDR2 FQGNSA, per germline. In nucleotides, the CDR3 is TGTGCCAGCAGCTTAGGACAGGGGCTGTACGAGCAGTACTTC. Amino acids: CASSLGQGLYEQYF.

The genes are TRBV14 and TRBJ1-6, with D uncertain. CDR1 SGHDN and CDR2 FVKESK come from the germline V gene. The CDR3 sequence is 14 residues long. Between the trimmed V and J ends, which lost 0 bases and 11 bases, there was a span of 11 bases. The CDR3 protein is CASSQEGGRTPLHF. In DNA form, the CDR3 reads TGTGCCAGCAGCCAAGAGGGAGGGAGGACACCCCTCCACTTT.

This clone came up once. The rearrangement uses TRBV7-6 and TRBJ1-2; no clear D gene. This CDR3 has 13 residues. The V end was cut by 5 bases, the J end by 4 bases, with 11 bases between. The germline gives CDR1 SGHVS, CDR2 FNYEAQ. This chain's CDR3 is CASSPLGGYGYTF. The CDR3 coding sequence is TGTGCCAGCAGCCCTTTAGGTGGCTATGGCTACACCTTC.

This clone was observed once. The chain joins TRBV29-1 to TRBJ1-1, with D uncertain. The ends were cut back, 3 bases at V and 11 bases at J, with 16 bases in the middle. Germline CDR1 is SQVTM and CDR2 is ANQGSEA. The CDR3 length is 12 residues. The CDR3 nucleotides are TGCAGCGTTGATGGTCCCCGACTGGAGGCTTTCTTT. Protein sequence: CSVDGPRLEAFF.

This clone has only one observation. The chain employs TRBV7-9 and TRBJ2-7, with D perhaps TRBD1 (6 bases). This CDR3 is built from 14 residues. Germline CDR1 is SEHNR and CDR2 is FQNEAQ (reference sequence). V lost 4 bases, J lost 2 bases, and 12 bases lay in between. The CDR3 DNA reads as TGTGCCAGCAGCTCACGGGACATAGCCTACGAGCAGTACTTC. This encodes CASSSRDIAYEQYF. Full variable domain (rest looked up from reference TRBV7-9 and TRBJ2-7): DTGVSQNPRHKITKRGQNVTFRCDPISEHNRLYWYRQTLGQGPEFLTYFQNEAQLEKSRLLSDRFSAERPKGSFSTLEIQRTEQGDSAMYLCASSSRDIAYEQYFGPGTRLTVT.

This chain joins TRBV10-3 and TRBJ2-2; no clear D. Germline V gives CDR1 ENHRY, CDR2 SYGVKD. The CDR3 has 14 residues. Trimming took off 3 bases at V and 0 bases at J, with 5 bases between the two ends. CDR3 in DNA: TGTGCCATCAGTGATTTTACGAACACCGGGGAGCTGTTTTTT. This codes for CAISDFTNTGELFF.

The CDR3 bases are TGTGCCAGCAGTACCCCAGGGTTTCAGCCCCAGCATTTT. Protein sequence: CASSTPGFQPQHF. The chain couples TRBV6-2 or TRBV6-3 to TRBJ1-5; a weak D match, TRBD1 (5 bases). V lost 5 bases, J lost 6 bases, and 11 bases lay in between. The CDR3 totals 13 residues. CDR1 and CDR2 (germline): MNHEY, SVGEGT.

This chain connects TRBV5-1 to TRBJ1-2; 12 positions agree with TRBD1. The CDR3 has 13 residues. The V gene's germline CDR1 is SGHRS and CDR2 YFSETQ. The ends lost 4 bases at V and 7 bases at J; junction bases unmatched: 2. DNA of the CDR3: TGCGCCAGCAGCCCGGGACAGGGGGCTGGCTACACCTTC. Translated: CASSPGQGAGYTF.

In this sample, this clone turned up a few times. V gene TRBV11-3 combines with J gene TRBJ2-7, with 9 nucleotides matching TRBD1. From germline, CDR1 is SGHNT and CDR2 YENEEA. This CDR3 is built from 15 residues. Trimming took 7 bases from V and 6 from J; bases not matched to a gene: 13. The CDR3 reads CASMLGDRVHGEQYF. CDR3 sequence (DNA): TGTGCCAGCATGCTCGGGGACAGGGTCCATGGCGAGCAGTACTTC.

The rearrangement links TRBV3-1 (or the pseudogene TRBV3-2) to TRBJ2-7; 9 bases match TRBD1. The CDR3 has 15 amino acids. Germline CDR1 and CDR2: LGHDT and YNNKEL (reference sequence). J was trimmed by 6 bases and V by 1 base; bases with no gene match: 7. The CDR3 loop is CASSQGGTGPLEQYF. CDR3 DNA sequence: TGTGCCAGCAGCCAAGGTGGGACAGGGCCCCTCGAGCAGTACTTC.

This chain connects TRBV7-8 to TRBJ2-5, with 7 bases lining up with TRBD1. This CDR3 has 17 residues. CDR1 and CDR2 (germline): SGHVS, FQNEAQ. The junction had 14 bases not matched to a gene; V was cut back by 5 bases and J by 2 bases. CDR3 sequence reads: CASSLRGKTGRQETQYF. The CDR3 nucleotides read TGTGCCAGCAGCCTAAGAGGCAAGACAGGGCGACAAGAGACCCAGTACTTC.

This rearrangement joins TRBV9 to TRBJ2-3; 7 nucleotides match TRBD2. Germline lookup yields CDR1 SGDLS and CDR2 YYNGEE. CDR3 length: 13 amino acids. J gave up 5 bases and V 4 bases, and 4 bases lay outside the gene matches. This CDR3 is CASSREEVDTQYF. The CDR3 DNA reads as TGTGCCAGCAGCCGGGAGGAGGTAGATACGCAGTATTTT.